Below, 5 T cell receptor beta chains from the same sample are listed, as sequenced in a study of blood T cell repertoires in COVID-19. Clones were sequenced by immunoSEQ multiplex PCR, and TCRdb holds only the in-frame ones, with some missing. The sample carries approximately 67,000 clones, 85% to 90% recorded once. The sample taken for sequencing was peripheral blood. The receptors originated from a man in his forties or fifties with active COVID-19.

This chain uses TRBV29-1 with TRBJ2-2; D possibly corresponds to TRBD1 (5 bases). CDR1 SQVTM and CDR2 ANQGSEA come from the germline V gene. V was clipped by 6 bases and J by 7 bases, with 12 bases between them. The CDR3 totals 12 residues. CDR3 sequence: CSVYGHGGELFF. In nucleotides, the CDR3 is TGCAGCGTCTACGGACATGGCGGGGAGCTGTTTTTT.

This clone showed up just a few times. The CDR3 spells CASNQWGQSNTEAFF. CDR3 DNA sequence: TGCGCCAGCAACCAATGGGGACAGTCCAACACTGAAGCTTTCTTT. The gene calls are TRBV5-1 and TRBJ1-1; 7 bases agree with TRBD1. Germline CDR1 is SGHRS and CDR2 is YFSETQ. V shed 6 bases, J shed 2 bases, and the junction held 10 bases outside the gene matches. This CDR3 region has 15 residues. Complete variable domain (other parts from reference TRBV5-1 and TRBJ1-1): KAGVTQTPRYLIKTRGQQVTLSCSPISGHRSVSWYQQTPGQGLQFLFEYFSETQRNKGNFPGRFSGRQFSNSRSEMNVSTLELGDSALYLCASNQWGQSNTEAFFGQGTRLTVV.

This clone was seen once. The V call is TRBV24-1, the J call TRBJ2-2; D is undetermined. Trimming removed 5 bases from V and 3 bases from J, with 18 bases in between. CDR1 and CDR2 from the germline V gene are KGHDR and SFDVKD. There are 17 residues in the CDR3. The CDR3 DNA follows: TGTGCCACCAGTGGACGCCAGGCTACTGGGTACACCGGGGAGCTGTTTTTT. Translation gives CATSGRQATGYTGELFF.

This rearrangement joins TRBV11-3 to TRBJ2-1; 14 bases fit TRBD2. Unmatched junction bases numbered 10, after V lost 5 bases and J lost 4 bases. This CDR3 spans 18 amino acids. Germline-derived CDR1 and CDR2 are SGHNT and YENEEA. Here the CDR3 DNA reads TGTGCCAGCAGCCACCGCTGGGGGACTAGCGGGAGTTACAATGAGCAGTTCTTC. Translation: CASSHRWGTSGSYNEQFF.

The chain carries TRBV10-3 and TRBJ2-1; TRBD2 agrees at 13 bases. The junction had 7 bases not matched to a gene; V was cut back by 6 bases and J by 8 bases. Germline CDR1 ENHRY, CDR2 SYGVKD. The CDR3 extends over 15 amino acids. DNA of the CDR3: TGTGCCATCAGGCCGACTAGCGGGAGGCTTGATGAGCAGTTCTTC. It is translated as CAIRPTSGRLDEQFF.